Below are 2 T cell receptor beta chains sequenced from a single sample in a study of control samples from healthy donors and cancer patients. The method was immunoSEQ multiplex PCR; TCRdb's version includes in-frame clones alone and lacks a portion of them. This sample has around 190,000 clones, with 90% found just once. Sequenced input: blood. The receptors here all came from a woman between 45 and 65 years old in good health.

The genes are TRBV7-2 and TRBJ1-3; no clear D. Per the germline V gene, CDR1 is SGHTA and CDR2 is FQGNSA. V shed 5 bases and J shed 2 bases, with 16 bases lying between them. CDR3 size: 16 residues. CDR3 amino acids: CASSPTLTHAGNTIYF. The CDR3 region has the DNA TGTGCCAGCAGCCCGACCCTGACGCATGCTGGAAACACCATATATTTT. Full variable domain (remainder filled in from reference TRBV7-2 and TRBJ1-3): GAGVSQSPSNKVTEKGKDVELRCDPISGHTALYWYRQSLGQGLEFLIYFQGNSAPDKSGLPSDRFSAERTGGSVSTLTIQRTQQEDSAVYLCASSPTLTHAGNTIYFGEGSWLTVV.

V is TRBV5-8 and J is TRBJ2-7, with a possible D match to TRBD2 (6 bases). CDR3 length: 13 amino acids. Germline assignment: CDR1 SGHTS and CDR2 YDEGEE. V shed 3 bases and J shed 7 bases, with 14 bases lying between them. The CDR3 sequence is CASSSMAAGEQYF. As DNA, the CDR3 is TGTGCCAGCAGCTCGATGGCGGCGGGGGAGCAGTACTTC.